These T cell receptor beta chains were read from a single sample in a study of blood T cell repertoires in COVID-19. Generated by immunoSEQ multiplex PCR, the TCRdb table keeps only in-frame clones and is missing some. Of over 45,000 clones in the sample, around 79% were seen once. The sequenced sample was peripheral blood. These receptors were taken from a human donor with active or convalescent COVID-19. The donor label of this sample is uncertain. CDR3s include the opening cysteine and the closing phenylalanine or tryptophan. The D gene is left open where the match is weak. Rows may omit the clone size; those that give it use once, few, many or a size class.

TRBV6-5	TRBJ1-1	-	-	TGTGCCAGCCGGACACATAACATGAACACTGAAGCTTTCTTT	CASRTHNMNTEAFF
TRBV10-3	TRBJ2-7	once	-	TGTGCCATCAGGACAGGTTCCTACGAGCAGTACTTC	CAIRTGSYEQYF
TRBV7-8	TRBJ2-4	-	TRBD2	TGTGCCAGCAGCTCCACTAGCGGGAGTTTAGCCAAAAACATTCAGTACTTC	CASSSTSGSLAKNIQYF
TRBV5-4	TRBJ2-1	-	TRBD2	TGTGCCAGCAGCTCACGACTAGCGGGCCTTTACAATGAGCAGTTCTTC	CASSSRLAGLYNEQFF
TRBV7-2	TRBJ2-5	-	-	TGTGCCAGCAGCTCGCCAAGAGGGGAGACCCAGTACTTC	CASSSPRGETQYF
TRBV28	TRBJ2-7	-	-	TGTGCCAGCAGTTCCCTCGCGGACAGCTACGAGCAGTACTTC	CASSSLADSYEQYF
TRBV5-1	TRBJ2-1	-	TRBD1	TGCGCCAGCAGCTACACCCCGGGACAGGGGACCAATGAGCAGTTCTTC	CASSYTPGQGTNEQFF
TRBV5-6	TRBJ1-1	few	-	TGTGCCAGCAGTTGGGGACTCATTATGAACACTGAAGCTTTCTTT	CASSWGLIMNTEAFF
TRBV27	TRBJ1-1	-	TRBD1	TGTGCCAGCAGTCTACGAGGCCGACAGGGTTGGGGCACTGAAGCTTTCTTT	CASSLRGRQGWGTEAFF
TRBV11-2	TRBJ1-6	-	-	TGTGCCAGCAGCTCGAGGCTGGATGAATCACCCCTCCACTTT	CASSSRLDESPLHF